Presented here are 25 T cell receptor beta chains from one specimen sequenced in a study of blood T cell repertoires in COVID-19. This table comes from immunoSEQ multiplex PCR, and its TCRdb copy is limited to in-frame clones, with some not included. Among some 490,000 clones listed, about 88% were seen once. Sequenced material: PBMCs or T cells enriched from blood (not recorded which). Receptors originate from an older woman who had recovered from COVID-19.

This clone was counted between two and nine times. The chain combines TRBV28 with TRBJ1-2, with a tentative D call TRBD1 (6 bases). The CDR3 loop spans 14 amino acids. Deletions cut 8 bases from V and 4 bases from J, with 17 bases between. Germline CDR1 and CDR2: MDHEN and SYDVKM. CDR3 in DNA: TGTGCCAGCGTGAGGGACGTAGGGGGCTATGGCTACACCTTC. Protein product: CASVRDVGGYGYTF.

J is TRBJ1-4 and V is TRBV19, with TRBD1 identical over 7 bases. In germline, CDR1 is LNHDA, CDR2 SQIVND (reference sequence). The CDR3 length is 13 residues. J gave up 5 bases and V 8 bases, and 5 bases lay outside the gene matches. CDR3 sequence reads: CASGGQRNEKLFF. DNA for the CDR3: TGTGCCAGTGGGGGACAGAGGAATGAAAAACTGTTTTTT. The variable domain in full, with the rest retrieved from reference TRBV19 and TRBJ1-4, is DGGITQSPKYLFRKEGQNVTLSCEQNLNHDAMYWYRQDPGQGLRLIYYSQIVNDFQKGDIAEGYSVSREKKESFPLTVTSAQKNPTAFYLCASGGQRNEKLFFGSGTQLSVL.

The chain couples TRBV7-2 to TRBJ2-5, with D unclear. The CDR3 sequence is 11 residues long. The V gene's germline CDR1 is SGHTA and CDR2 FQGNSA. The V end lost 1 base, the J end lost 7 bases, and 4 bases lay between the germline ends. The DNA of the CDR3 is TGTGCCAGCAGCTTAGTTCTGACCCAGTACTTC. It yields the protein CASSLVLTQYF. The whole variable domain, remainder taken from reference TRBV7-2 and TRBJ2-5, is GAGVSQSPSNKVTEKGKDVELRCDPISGHTALYWYRQSLGQGLEFLIYFQGNSAPDKSGLPSDRFSAERTGGSVSTLTIQRTQQEDSAVYLCASSLVLTQYFGPGTRLLVL.

V is TRBV9 and J is TRBJ1-5; a weak D match, TRBD1 (6 bases). Trimming left V 4 bases short and J 9 bases short, with 26 bases between. CDR1 and CDR2 from the germline V gene are SGDLS and YYNGEE. The CDR3 loop spans 17 amino acids. The DNA of the CDR3 is TGTGCCAGCAGCCCTCCCCGGGACACCCTTTTCAGTGGGCCCCAGCATTTT. It encodes CASSPPRDTLFSGPQHF.

The genes are TRBV19 and TRBJ2-3; 13 nucleotides agree with TRBD2. V dropped 3 bases and J dropped 5; count of bases not matched to a gene: 8. The CDR3 spans 17 residues. Germline CDR1 LNHDA, CDR2 SQIVND (reference sequence). In nucleotides, the CDR3 is TGTGCCAGTAGTATCCTGACTAGCGGGGGGCCAGGAGATACGCAGTATTTT. Protein product: CASSILTSGGPGDTQYF.

This chain links TRBV24-1 with TRBJ1-2, with 8 positions matching TRBD1. V lost 4 bases to trimming and J lost 4 bases; unmatched junction nucleotides: 13. The CDR3 extends over 17 amino acids. The germline V gene has CDR1 KGHDR and CDR2 SFDVKD. The CDR3 loop reads CATSDGRTGRYFYGYTF. The DNA of the CDR3 is TGTGCCACCAGTGACGGTCGGACAGGGCGATACTTCTATGGCTACACCTTC.

V gene TRBV20-1 combines with J gene TRBJ2-7; no definite D call. The germline V gene has CDR1 DFQATT and CDR2 SNEGSKA (reference sequence). This CDR3 region has 11 residues. V lost 4 bases and J 3 bases, leaving 7 bases between the germline ends. CDR3 region: CSANQLYEQYV. CDR3 bases: TGCAGTGCTAATCAACTCTACGAGCAGTACGTC.

The chain joins TRBV19 to TRBJ2-3; the match to TRBD1 covers 12 bases. The V segment lost 4 bases and the J segment 6 bases; nucleotides outside the gene matches: 11. Germline V gene data show CDR1 as LNHDA and CDR2 as SQIVND (reference sequence). The CDR3 length is 17 residues. This chain's CDR3 is CASSTLPGQGASDTQYF. The CDR3 nucleotides are TGTGCCAGTAGTACCCTACCGGGACAGGGGGCATCGGATACGCAGTATTTT.

V and J are TRBV2 and TRBJ2-7, with D tentatively TRBD2 (7 bases). The CDR3 consists of 14 residues. Trimming pared 4 bases from V and 4 bases from J, leaving 14 bases between. Germline V gene sequence: CDR1 SNHLY, CDR2 FYNNEI. The CDR3 spells CASSAGKGGYEQYF. The CDR3, as DNA: TGTGCCAGCAGTGCAGGGAAGGGGGGGTACGAGCAGTACTTC.

This sequence joins TRBV9 and TRBJ2-3, with 12 positions matching TRBD2. Trimming at V came to 1 base and at J to 6 bases, leaving 3 bases not matched to a gene. The CDR3 extends over 15 amino acids. Germline loops: CDR1 SGDLS, CDR2 YYNGEE. DNA for the CDR3: TGTGCCAGCAGCGTAAGGACTAGCGGGGCGGATACGCAGTATTTT. Its translation is CASSVRTSGADTQYF.

The chain has TRBV5-4 and TRBJ2-7, with unresolved D. The CDR3 length is 14 residues. V lost 0 bases and J lost 0, with 7 bases in between. The germline V gene has CDR1 SGHNT and CDR2 YYREEE (reference sequence). This CDR3 is CASSLVASSYEQYF. CDR3 DNA: TGTGCCAGCAGCTTGGTGGCTAGCTCCTACGAGCAGTACTTC.

This chain links TRBV7-9 with TRBJ2-5, with 7 nucleotides matching TRBD2. V gave up 6 bases and J gave up 5 bases; unmatched junction bases: 3. Germline CDR1 reads SEHNR; CDR2 reads FQNEAQ (reference sequence). The CDR3 length is 12 residues. CDR3 amino acids: CASRTSTETQYF. The CDR3 DNA sequence: TGTGCCAGCAGGACTAGCACGGAGACCCAGTACTTC.

This chain joins TRBV3-1 (or the pseudogene TRBV3-2) and TRBJ2-2; 8 bases are shared with TRBD2. CDR1 is LGHDT, CDR2 YNNKEL, per germline (reference sequence). V was pared by 5 bases and J by 3 bases, with 8 bases of the junction left unmatched. The CDR3 runs 16 residues. As DNA, the CDR3 is TGTGCCAGCAGCGAAGCGGGGGTCATTCACACCGGGGAGCTGTTTTTT. Translation: CASSEAGVIHTGELFF.

This chain joins TRBV9 and TRBJ1-6, with 9 nucleotides matching TRBD1. Germline loops: CDR1 SGDLS, CDR2 YYNGEE. CDR3 size: 16 residues. J gave up 6 bases and V 4 bases, and 8 bases lay outside the gene matches. CDR3 bases: TGTGCCAGCAGCTTGAGGGGACAGGGTCTTAATTCACCCCTCCACTTT. It yields the protein CASSLRGQGLNSPLHF.

CDR3 coding DNA: TGTGCCAGCAGCTCCCGACGATCACAGCCTAACACTGAAGCTTTCTTT. Its translation is CASSSRRSQPNTEAFF. This rearrangement joins TRBV5-6 to TRBJ1-1, with D unclear. Germline V gene data show CDR1 as SGHDT and CDR2 as YYEEEE. The CDR3 extends over 16 amino acids. The V gene lost 3 bases and the J gene lost 2 bases, with 17 bases spanning the gap.

The rearrangement uses TRBV30 and TRBJ1-2; no reliable D call. The CDR3 is 11 residues long. Germline V gives CDR1 GTSNPN, CDR2 SVGIG (reference sequence). Trimming pared 3 bases from V and 5 bases from J, leaving 7 bases between. CDR3 sequence: CAWSSFYGYTF. CDR3 sequence (DNA): TGTGCCTGGAGCTCTTTTTATGGCTACACCTTC.

This clone was counted a single time. The rearrangement links TRBV24-1 to TRBJ1-5; TRBD1 is a possible D gene (5 bases). The CDR3 extends over 13 amino acids. Germline V lookup: CDR1 KGHDR, CDR2 SFDVKD. Trimming cost V 9 bases and J 6 bases, with 14 bases left between them. DNA for the CDR3: TGTGCCACCGCCTTCGGGGGGGGTCAGCCCCAGCATTTT. Its protein is CATAFGGGQPQHF.

The chain is built from TRBV5-1 and TRBJ1-4, with a tentative D call TRBD1 (5 bases). Germline V lookup: CDR1 SGHRS, CDR2 YFSETQ. The CDR3 length is 14 residues. Trimming cost V 4 bases and J 7 bases, with 14 bases left between them. The CDR3 DNA reads TGCGCCAGCAGCCCGACAGACAGACCTGAAAAACTGTTTTTT. Residues: CASSPTDRPEKLFF. Filled out from reference TRBV5-1 and TRBJ1-4, the complete variable domain reads KAGVTQTPRYLIKTRGQQVTLSCSPISGHRSVSWYQQTPGQGLQFLFEYFSETQRNKGNFPGRFSGRQFSNSRSEMNVSTLELGDSALYLCASSPTDRPEKLFFGSGTQLSVL.

The chain joins TRBV19 to TRBJ1-2; the match to TRBD1 covers 7 bases. The CDR3 runs to 13 residues. Germline CDR1 LNHDA, CDR2 SQIVND (reference sequence). V gave up 8 bases and J gave up 4 bases; unmatched junction bases: 7. This CDR3 reads CASYRDSLYGYTF. CDR3 sequence (DNA): TGTGCCAGTTACCGGGACAGCCTCTATGGCTACACCTTC.

This chain uses TRBV4-1 with TRBJ1-6; 9 nucleotides line up with TRBD1. Looked up from germline, CDR1 is MGHRA and CDR2 is YSYEKL. The length of the CDR3 is 14 residues. With 6 bases clipped from V and 7 bases from J, the junction kept 4 bases outside the gene matches. The DNA for the CDR3 is TGCGCCAGCAGGCGACAGGGGGAGAATTCACCCCTCCACTTT. Protein sequence: CASRRQGENSPLHF.

This clone was recorded once. In the same sample, other DNA sequences code for this CDR3. The chain is built from TRBV24-1 and TRBJ2-1, with D uncertain. The V and J ends lost 4 bases and 10 bases respectively, with 7 bases between them. This CDR3 is built from 11 residues. The germline V gene has CDR1 KGHDR and CDR2 SFDVKD. Written as DNA, the CDR3 is TGTGCCACCAGTGACTTTAGAGAGCAGTTCTTC. As protein: CATSDFREQFF.

V is TRBV2 and J is TRBJ1-4; D is possibly TRBD1 (6 bases). Trimming shortened V by 3 bases and J by 7 bases, and 12 bases separated the two germline ends. The CDR3 has 14 residues. Germline V CDR1 and CDR2: SNHLY, FYNNEI. The CDR3 nucleotides read TGTGCCAGCAGTGATCCGGGGGGCGGTGAAAAACTGTTTTTT. It is translated as CASSDPGGGEKLFF.

The chain carries TRBV18 and TRBJ1-4; D is uncertain. The CDR3 runs to 13 residues. CDR1 is KGHSH and CDR2 is LQKENI in the germline V gene. V was cut by 3 bases and J by 4 bases, with 6 bases left in between. Here the CDR3 DNA reads TGTGCCAGCTCACCCTTAGATAATGAAAAACTGTTTTTT. Its translation: CASSPLDNEKLFF.

The chain links TRBV7-8 to TRBJ2-2; 11 nucleotides match TRBD2. The CDR3 consists of 15 residues. The germline gives CDR1 SGHVS, CDR2 FQNEAQ. The J segment lost 6 bases and the V segment lost 1 base, leaving 1 base of the junction unmatched. Here the CDR3 reads CASSLVGLAAGELFF. The CDR3 coding sequence is TGTGCCAGCAGCTTAGTGGGACTAGCGGCCGGGGAGCTGTTTTTT.

This rearrangement joins TRBV5-4 to TRBJ2-5; 10 bases line up with TRBD2. Germline V gene sequence: CDR1 SGHNT, CDR2 YYREEE (reference sequence). The V segment lost 0 bases and the J segment 4 bases; nucleotides outside the gene matches: 6. The CDR3 spans 16 residues. As DNA, the CDR3 is TGTGCCAGCAGCTTGGGGACTAGCGGAGGGGGAGAGACCCAGTACTTC. Translating it yields CASSLGTSGGGETQYF.